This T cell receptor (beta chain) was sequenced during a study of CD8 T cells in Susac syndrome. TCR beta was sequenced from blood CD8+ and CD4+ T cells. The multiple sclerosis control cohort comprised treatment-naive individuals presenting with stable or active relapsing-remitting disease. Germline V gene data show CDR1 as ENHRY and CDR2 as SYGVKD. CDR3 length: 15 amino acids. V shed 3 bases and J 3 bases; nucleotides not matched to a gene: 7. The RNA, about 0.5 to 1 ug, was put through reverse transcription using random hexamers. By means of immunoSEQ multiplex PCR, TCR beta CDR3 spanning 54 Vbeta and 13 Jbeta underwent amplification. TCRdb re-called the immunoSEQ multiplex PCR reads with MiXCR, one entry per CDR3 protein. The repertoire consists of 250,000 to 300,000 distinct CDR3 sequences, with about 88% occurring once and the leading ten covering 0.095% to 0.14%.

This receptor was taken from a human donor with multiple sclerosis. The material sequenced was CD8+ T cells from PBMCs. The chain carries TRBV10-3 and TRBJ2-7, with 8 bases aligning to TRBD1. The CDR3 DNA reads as TGTGCCATCAGTGAAGACAGGGGAGTGATCTACGAGCAGTACTTC. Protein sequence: CAISEDRGVIYEQYF.